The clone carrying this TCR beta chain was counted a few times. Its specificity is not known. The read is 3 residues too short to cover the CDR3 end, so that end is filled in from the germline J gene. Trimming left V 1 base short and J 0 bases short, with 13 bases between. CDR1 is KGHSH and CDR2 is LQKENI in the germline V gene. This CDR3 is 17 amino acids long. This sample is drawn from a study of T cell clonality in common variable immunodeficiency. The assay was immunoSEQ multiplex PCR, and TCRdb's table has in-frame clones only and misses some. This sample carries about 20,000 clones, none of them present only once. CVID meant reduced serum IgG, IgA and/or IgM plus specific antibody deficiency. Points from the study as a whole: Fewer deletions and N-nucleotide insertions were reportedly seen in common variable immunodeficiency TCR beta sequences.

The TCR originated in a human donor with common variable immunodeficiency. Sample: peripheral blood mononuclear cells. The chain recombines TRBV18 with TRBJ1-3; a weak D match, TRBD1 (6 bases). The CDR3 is CASSPQSRGSSGNTIYF. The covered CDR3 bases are TGTGCCAGCTCACCACAGAGCAGGGGAAGCTCTGGAAACACC. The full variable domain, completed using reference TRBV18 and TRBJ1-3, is NAGVMQNPRHLVRRRGQEARLRCSPMKGHSHVYWYRQLPEEGLKFMVYLQKENIIDESGMPKERFSAEFPKEGPSILRIQQVVRGDSAAYFCASSPQSRGSSGNTIYFGEGSWLTVV.